This T cell receptor beta chain was found in a study of T-cell reconstitution after alpha-beta-depleted transplantation in children. Findings of the study overall: Reportedly, roughly two months post-transplant, alpha-beta T cells arose from several hundred expanded graft clones. TCRbeta diversity was high at day 60 in some patients (a result of surviving recipient T cells and thymic progenitors).

This clonotype was counted ten times or more. Its target is unknown. The TCRbeta library was prepared with unique molecular identifiers. TCRdb ran MiXCR on the PCR reads and lists one entry per CDR3 protein. This table holds about 180,000 distinct CDR3 sequences, around 10% found once. The source was PBMCs, collected before TCRalphabeta/CD19-depleted stem cell transplant. The sequence derives from a boy younger than 10 with acute myeloid leukemia, due to receive a stem cell transplant.

CDR3 nucleotide sequence: TGTGCCACCAGCAGAGATCGGAGAGATTGGTTCTTC. Protein: CATSRDRRDWFF. The chain couples TRBV15 to TRBJ2-1, with D unresolved. Per germline, CDR1 LNHNV and CDR2 YYDKDF (reference sequence). With 0 bases removed from V and 15 bases from J, the gap between germline ends came to 12 bases. The CDR3 is 12 amino acids.